What follows are 21 T cell receptor beta chains derived from one specimen sequenced in a study of blood T cells in healthy people across ages. Next came a second PCR, run for about 7 to 11 cycles, which used a sample-barcoded 5' primer along with a J-beta primer mix. In TCRdb, the 5' RACE reads were re-called with MiXCR into one record per CDR3 protein. This table has nearly 1 million distinct CDR3 sequences, around 54% appearing once. Source material: blood. All receptors come from an older woman in good health.

This clonotype showed up just a few times. The J gene is TRBJ2-3, the V gene TRBV12-3 or TRBV12-4, with D uncertain. V lost 6 bases and J lost 5, with 12 bases in between. The CDR3 runs 13 residues. CDR3 in DNA: TGTGCCAGCAGCGCCCCGACTGGAGATACGCAGTATTTT. Its protein product is CASSAPTGDTQYF.

This clonotype was seen a few times. The V call is TRBV4-1, the J call TRBJ1-4; no definite D call. Trimming pared 1 base from V and 6 bases from J, leaving 9 bases between. The germline V gene encodes CDR1 MGHRA and CDR2 YSYEKL. The CDR3 spans 14 residues. Written as DNA, the CDR3 is TGCGCCAGCAGCCAAGGTGGGCGGGATGAAAAACTGTTTTTT. This sequence encodes CASSQGGRDEKLFF.

V is TRBV18 and J is TRBJ2-7, with TRBD2 identical over 10 bases. The CDR3 is 16 amino acids. V lost 1 base, J lost 1 base, and 4 bases stayed unmatched. The germline gives CDR1 KGHSH, CDR2 LQKENI. The DNA for the CDR3 is TGTGCCAGCTCACCACGGTTGACTAGCGGGTCCTACGAGCAGTACTTC. This codes for CASSPRLTSGSYEQYF.

The V call is TRBV12-3 or TRBV12-4, the J call TRBJ2-6, with a tentative D call TRBD1 (5 bases). The CDR3 spans 14 residues. Trimming removed 11 bases from V and 6 bases from J, with 17 bases in between. Written as DNA, the CDR3 is TGTGCCGGCACCACAGGTGGGAAGGCCAACGTCCTGACTTTC. Amino acid sequence: CAGTTGGKANVLTF.

This chain connects TRBV6-5 to TRBJ2-3; D unresolved. The CDR3 is 13 residues long. In germline, CDR1 is MNHEY, CDR2 SVGAGI. Deletions cut 7 bases from V and 8 bases from J, with 16 bases between. CDR3 in amino acids: CASTAVGVPTQYF. The DNA for the CDR3 is TGTGCCAGCACCGCCGTGGGCGTTCCTACGCAGTATTTT.

This chain connects TRBV27 to TRBJ1-2; no reliable D call. CDR1 is MNHEY and CDR2 is SMNVEV in the germline V gene (reference sequence). This CDR3 has 15 residues. V lost 4 bases and J lost 4, with 16 bases in between. The CDR3 protein is CASSSTTGSFYGYTF. The CDR3 nucleotides read TGTGCCAGCAGTTCAACTACGGGATCTTTCTATGGCTACACCTTC.

V is TRBV20-1 and J is TRBJ2-5; maybe TRBD2 (6 bases). Looked up from germline, CDR1 is DFQATT and CDR2 is SNEGSKA (reference sequence). Deletions cut 8 bases from V and 9 bases from J, with 16 bases between. The CDR3 runs 11 residues. The CDR3 protein is CSQVGLLAQYF. The CDR3 DNA reads TGCAGTCAAGTGGGACTTCTTGCCCAGTACTTC.

The chain couples TRBV20-1 to TRBJ2-5; D is perhaps TRBD1 (7 bases). CDR1 is DFQATT, CDR2 SNEGSKA, per germline (reference sequence). Trimming stripped 1 base from V and 7 bases from J, with 13 bases between. The CDR3 contains 13 residues. The CDR3 DNA reads as TGCAGTGCTAGAGGGAGGGGGCGGCGGACCCAGTACTTC. As protein: CSARGRGRRTQYF.

This clonotype was detected only a few times. V usage is TRBV27 and J usage is TRBJ2-1; possibly TRBD1 for D (6 bases). The CDR3 length is 12 residues. Germline V gene sequence: CDR1 MNHEY, CDR2 SMNVEV (reference sequence). V lost 5 bases, J lost 8 bases, and 10 bases lay in between. CDR3: CASSIQGYEQFF. Written as DNA, the CDR3 is TGTGCCAGCAGTATCCAGGGGTATGAGCAGTTCTTC.

The chain is built from TRBV7-2 and TRBJ2-4, with TRBD1 identical over 8 bases. CDR1 is SGHTA and CDR2 is FQGNSA in the germline V gene. This CDR3 is 16 amino acids long. V dropped 1 base and J dropped 2; count of bases not matched to a gene: 4. The CDR3: CASSLDRGISKNIQYF. The CDR3 DNA sequence: TGTGCCAGCAGCTTAGACAGGGGGATCTCCAAAAACATTCAGTACTTC.

This chain links TRBV20-1 with TRBJ1-3; 8 bases align to TRBD1. The germline V gene encodes CDR1 DFQATT and CDR2 SNEGSKA (reference sequence). V was clipped by 6 bases and J by 2 bases; unmatched bases: 6. This CDR3 is 14 amino acids long. Here the CDR3 DNA reads TGCAGTGCCGGGACAGGAATAACTGGAAACACCATATATTTT. This translates into CSAGTGITGNTIYF.

The chain combines TRBV28 with TRBJ2-7, with 7 positions matching TRBD2. Germline assignment: CDR1 MDHEN and CDR2 SYDVKM. V shed 7 bases and J 2 bases; nucleotides not matched to a gene: 5. This CDR3 has 13 residues. The CDR3 here is CASNRLAPYEQYF. DNA of the CDR3: TGTGCCAGCAACAGACTAGCTCCCTACGAGCAGTACTTC.

CDR3 coding DNA: TGCAGCGGTGCGACACACAGCACAGATACGCAGTATTTT. Translated, it gives CSGATHSTDTQYF. The chain is built from TRBV29-1 and TRBJ2-3; no reliable D call. This CDR3 has 13 amino acids. V lost 7 bases, J lost 0 bases, and 11 bases lay in between. The V gene's germline CDR1 is SQVTM and CDR2 ANQGSEA.

Worth noting for this clonotype: At one end the junction does not follow the germline gene, possibly because of a read error. This chain links TRBV5-1 with TRBJ2-5; the match to TRBD1 covers 8 bases. Germline V gives CDR1 SGHRS, CDR2 YFSETQ. The CDR3 loop spans 15 amino acids. CDR3 DNA: TGCGCCGGCAGGAGATCGTACAGGGGGCAAGAGACCCAGTACTTC. Its protein product is CAGRRSYRGQETQYF. The whole variable domain, filled in from reference TRBV5-1 and TRBJ2-5, reads KAGVTQTPRYLIKTRGQQVTLSCSPISGHRSVSWYQQTPGQGLQFLFEYFSETQRNKGNFPGRFSGRQFSNSRSEMNVSTLELGDSALYLCAGRRSYRGQETQYFGPGTRLLVL.

This sequence joins TRBV20-1 and TRBJ1-4, with D uncertain. CDR1 and CDR2 from the germline V gene are DFQATT and SNEGSKA (reference sequence). Trimming took 3 bases from V and 0 from J, leaving 5 bases between them. This CDR3 has 13 residues. The CDR3 DNA reads as TGCAGTGCTAGCGGCACAACTAATGAAAAACTGTTTTTT. Amino acids: CSASGTTNEKLFF.

The chain links TRBV5-1 to TRBJ2-7; TRBD1 matches 10 bases. The CDR3 is 16 residues long. Unmatched junction bases numbered 12, after V lost 6 bases and J lost 3 bases. The germline CDR1 and CDR2 sequences are SGHRS and YFSETQ. The DNA of the CDR3 is TGCGCCAGCATGGTTTCCGGGACAGGGGACCACTACGAGCAGTACTTC. This encodes CASMVSGTGDHYEQYF.

This clonotype was seen a handful of times. This rearrangement joins TRBV7-9 to TRBJ2-5, with TRBD2 matching 7 bases. V gave up 5 bases and J gave up 2 bases; unmatched junction bases: 8. Germline V lookup: CDR1 SEHNR, CDR2 FQNEAQ (reference sequence). The CDR3 covers 15 residues. DNA of the CDR3: TGTGCCAGCAGCAAGGCGGCGGGAGCGCAAGAGACCCAGTACTTC. As protein: CASSKAAGAQETQYF.

This clonotype was seen a single time. This chain joins TRBV20-1 and TRBJ2-5; D is uncertain. The closer fit of TRBJ2-7 to the DNA end suggests the J call may be wrong. CDR3 length: 11 amino acids. Germline V gene lookup returns CDR1 DFQATT and CDR2 SNEGSKA (reference sequence). The CDR3 here is CSAQVAYEQYF. The DNA of the CDR3 is TGCAGTGCTCAGGTTGCCTACGAGCAGTACTTC.

V and J are TRBV20-1 and TRBJ1-5, with no clear D. The CDR3 loop spans 13 amino acids. CDR1 and CDR2 from the germline V gene are DFQATT and SNEGSKA (reference sequence). V was pared by 1 base and J by 5 bases, with 9 bases between. CDR3 sequence: CSARAPSDQPQHF. CDR3 nucleotides: TGCAGTGCTAGAGCCCCGTCAGATCAGCCCCAGCATTTT.

This clonotype has ten or more counts. The CDR3 DNA sequence: TGTGCCACCTTGCAGGGAAGTACGCAGTATTTT. Translating gives CATLQGSTQYF. The chain joins TRBV19 to TRBJ2-3, with D tentatively TRBD1 (5 bases). Trimming left V 10 bases short and J 8 bases short, with 13 bases between. The CDR3 length is 11 residues. The germline gives CDR1 LNHDA, CDR2 SQIVND (reference sequence).

This chain joins TRBV6-6 and TRBJ2-2, with D hard to call. The CDR3 runs 17 residues. Germline assignment: CDR1 MNHNY and CDR2 SVGAGI (reference sequence). Between the trimmed V and J ends, which lost 0 bases and 0 bases, there was a span of 11 bases. CDR3 residues: CASSYSFGQPNTGELFF. In DNA, the CDR3 is TGTGCCAGCAGTTACTCCTTCGGGCAGCCGAACACCGGGGAGCTGTTTTTT.